This T cell receptor beta chain was captured by sequencing in a study of OX40 agonist ivuxolimab in advanced cancers. General study findings and limits: Averaging showed that CD8+ T cells had more expanded clones than CD4+ did. Clonal expansion from baseline to week 6 occurred in both CD4+ and CD8+ T cells. Partial responders treated at 0.1-3.0 mg/kg exhibited clonal expansion among the lowest measured.

Profiling relied on immunoSEQ multiplex PCR, and the TCRdb table lists in-frame clones only, not all of them. The profile shows almost 45,000 clones, approximately 88% of them singletons. Comments on this clone: Antigen unknown.

V was pared by 6 bases and J by 2 bases, with 3 bases between. The CDR3 totals 11 residues. The germline CDR1 and CDR2 sequences are WSHSY and SAAADI. Sample: CD4+ or CD8+ T cells sorted from blood, taken in a trial of the OX40 agonist ivuxolimab. This TCR came from an adult with an advanced solid tumor such as melanoma, head and neck, liver or kidney cancer. This chain uses TRBV10-2 with TRBJ2-3, with unresolved D. The CDR3 protein is CASRNTDTQYF. The CDR3 DNA follows: TGCGCCAGCAGGAACACAGATACGCAGTATTTT.